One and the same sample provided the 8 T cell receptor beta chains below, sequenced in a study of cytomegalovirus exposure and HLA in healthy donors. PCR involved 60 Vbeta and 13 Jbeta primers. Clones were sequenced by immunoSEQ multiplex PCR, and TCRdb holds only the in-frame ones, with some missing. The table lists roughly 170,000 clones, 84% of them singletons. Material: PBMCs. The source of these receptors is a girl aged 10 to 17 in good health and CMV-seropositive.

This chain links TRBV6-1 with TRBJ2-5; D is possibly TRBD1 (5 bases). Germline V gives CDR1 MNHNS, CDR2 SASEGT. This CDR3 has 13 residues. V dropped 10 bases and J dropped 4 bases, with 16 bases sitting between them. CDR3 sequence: CATGQMVGETQYF. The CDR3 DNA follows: TGTGCCACCGGACAAATGGTCGGAGAGACCCAGTACTTC.

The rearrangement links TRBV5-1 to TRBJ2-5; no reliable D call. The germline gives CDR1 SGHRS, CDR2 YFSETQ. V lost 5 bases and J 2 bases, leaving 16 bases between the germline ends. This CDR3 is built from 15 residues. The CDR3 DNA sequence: TGCGCCAGCAGTTCCCCGGCGGCGGAACAAGAGACCCAGTACTTC. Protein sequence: CASSSPAAEQETQYF.

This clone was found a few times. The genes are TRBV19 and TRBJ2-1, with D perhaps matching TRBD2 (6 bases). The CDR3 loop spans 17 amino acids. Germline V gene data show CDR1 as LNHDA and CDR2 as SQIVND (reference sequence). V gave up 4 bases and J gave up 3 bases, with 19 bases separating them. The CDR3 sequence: CASSTPLGGVGYNEQFF. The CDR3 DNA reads TGTGCCAGTAGTACCCCCCTGGGCGGGGTGGGCTACAATGAGCAGTTCTTC.

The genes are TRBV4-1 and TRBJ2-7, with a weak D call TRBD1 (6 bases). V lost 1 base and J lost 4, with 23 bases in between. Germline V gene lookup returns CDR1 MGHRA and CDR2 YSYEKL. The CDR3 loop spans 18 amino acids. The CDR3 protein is CASSQARGQSNIFYEQYF. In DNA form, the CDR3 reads TGCGCCAGCAGCCAAGCTCGTGGACAGTCTAATATCTTTTACGAGCAGTACTTC.

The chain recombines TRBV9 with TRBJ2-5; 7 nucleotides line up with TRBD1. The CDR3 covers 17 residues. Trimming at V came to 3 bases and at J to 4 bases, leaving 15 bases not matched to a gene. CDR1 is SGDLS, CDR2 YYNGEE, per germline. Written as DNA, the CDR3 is TGTGCCAGCAGCGCTCCTCAGGGGGTTGTAGGAGGAGAGACCCAGTACTTC. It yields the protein CASSAPQGVVGGETQYF.

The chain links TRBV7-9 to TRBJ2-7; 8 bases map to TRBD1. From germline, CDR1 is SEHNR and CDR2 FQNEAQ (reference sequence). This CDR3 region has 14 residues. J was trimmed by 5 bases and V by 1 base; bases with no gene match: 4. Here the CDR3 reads CASSLGQGMDEQYF. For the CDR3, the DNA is TGTGCCAGCAGCTTAGGACAGGGGATGGACGAGCAGTACTTC.

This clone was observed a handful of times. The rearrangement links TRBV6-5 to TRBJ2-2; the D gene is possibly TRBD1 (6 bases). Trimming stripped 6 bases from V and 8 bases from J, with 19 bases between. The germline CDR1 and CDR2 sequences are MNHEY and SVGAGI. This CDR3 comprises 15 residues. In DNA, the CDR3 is TGTGCCAGCAGCACCTCCGGGACACCCAAGGGGGAGCTGTTTTTT. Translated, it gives CASSTSGTPKGELFF.

The CDR3 sequence is CATSDRTGPVDTQYF. The CDR3 nucleotides are TGTGCCACCAGCGACCGGACAGGGCCGGTAGATACGCAGTATTTT. V usage is TRBV15 and J usage is TRBJ2-3; TRBD1 matches at 8 bases. This CDR3 is built from 15 residues. The germline gives CDR1 LNHNV, CDR2 YYDKDF (reference sequence). V gave up 5 bases and J gave up 5 bases; unmatched junction bases: 9.